This T cell receptor (beta chain) is from a study of shared clonotypes between healthy human individuals (dated by TCRdb to 2019 to 2021). Background for the entire study: A few men and a couple of women, aged 18 to 49 years, made up the cohort. To estimate repertoire size and how much clonotype sharing occurs between individuals, the study deeply sequenced the blood TCR repertoires of five healthy adults. Per donor, three plates each were used for CD4 naive and CD4 memory, two for CD8 naive, and one for CD8 memory. Libraries were prepared and TCR repertoires were sequenced by different laboratories using diverse techniques, in order to increase sequencing depth and limit assay-specific biases. Each donor's leukapheresis produced roughly between about 0.9 and 9.5 billion PBMCs. Results the study describes overall, beyond this receptor: Because the study included a small number of donors, the genetic and exposure-history diversity represented was limited. Even with the large sequencing depth, rarefaction of the sorted-subset datasets indicated that sequencing was incomplete. Estimated clonotype richness was generally larger for naive than for memory subsets. Compared with non-shared clonotypes, the clonotypes found in all four sorted-subset donors had higher generation probabilities. Pairwise subsampling indicated that sequencing depth was expected to affect the degree of clonotype sharing among donors. When a handful of donors were compared, the shared fraction of clonotypes was about 5% for naive CD4, around 3.6% for naive CD8, roughly 2.5% for memory CD4, and roughly 0.43% for memory CD8. Sampling was restricted to blood, and TCR repertoires in tissues likely differ from the TCR repertoires found in blood.

Using the deep immunoSEQ assay, multiplex PCR amplified TCR CDR3 regions from genomic DNA. For each cell subset, the extracted genomic DNA was distributed evenly across all wells of several immunoSEQ 96-well plates, and each plate served as one replicate. Each replicate PCR for sorted subsets received about 220 ng genomic DNA, equal to roughly 30,000 T cell genomes. Purified libraries were quantified with a Qubit 3.0 fluorometer, sized on a Bioanalyzer 2100, and re-quantified with the KAPA Library Quantification kit. Every immunoSEQ 96-well plate was sequenced on a dedicated single-read 150-cycle Illumina NextSeq 550 flow cell. The paper's processing steps were these. Because only junctional sequences without quality scores were contained in the immunoSEQ output, filtering matching that applied to full-length reads could not be performed. Sequences were annotated with PyIR, a Python wrapper for IgBLAST v1.9, using IMGT germline references to assign V/J genes and CDR3. Any read was removed if the V/J assignment was weak (E-value above 1e-6), the CDR3 was missing, or the read contained stop codons, out-of-frame junctions, or ambiguous translated residues. V3J clonotypes were defined as sequences sharing the same inferred V gene, J gene, and CDR3 amino acid sequence. Percentage overlap between repertoires was calculated by dividing the number of shared unique clonotypes by the size of the smaller repertoire. Repertoire richness was assessed with RTK rarefaction, the Chao1 estimator, and Recon v2.1 estimates of unobserved clonotypes. Generation probabilities were computed with OLGA for all TCRbeta clonotypes obtained by the gDNA method from several donors. TCRdb took over this immuneACCESS table, retaining in-frame rearrangements with V and J assigned. Such tables are incomplete; in checked studies, under half of the missing clones stem from an unresolved V gene, and the remainder is unexplained. For V, J and clone size, that table is used; D and trimming come from the DNA. Counted in this sample were 2 million to 2.5 million clones; approximately 95% of them appeared once. Of the sample, around 0.4% falls within the top ten clones.

To note about this clone: Which antigen it targets is not known. No much larger clonotype is one base removed from it; base qualities were not supplied.

Donors were healthy HIV-negative adults with no recently reported acute infections or vaccinations. Every donor was a Caucasian adult living in Nashville, Tennessee, USA. Magnetic negative selection was used to enrich CD4+ T cells, after which naive cells were positively selected on CD45RA and the negative fraction became the memory subset. Blood was obtained by leukapheresis, after which PBMCs were separated by Ficoll-Histopaque density gradient centrifugation and cryopreserved in liquid nitrogen vapor phase. Purity and quantity of every magnetically sorted T cell population were checked by analytical flow cytometry. Genomic DNA was isolated from every sorted fraction and measured by UV absorbance on a Nanodrop 2000c. The cysteine opens and the phenylalanine closes a CDR3 of 17 amino acids. The CDR3 DNA has 51 bases and is translated from base 1. At the junction V is shortened by 6 bases and J by 5 bases; bases outside the gene matches: 13. Sequences MDHEN (CDR1) and SYDVKM (CDR2) are obtained from the germline V gene.

Material for sequencing was naive CD4+ T cells from PBMCs. Taken with the paper, the label for cell subset or site translates to: CD45RA+ positively selected. The chain links TRBV28 with TRBJ2-3; the central 11 bases match TRBD2. The source of this sequence is a man in his late teens or twenties in good health. Some clones in this sample may be carry-over from other donors' samples. The sequenced DNA: TGTGCCAGCAGAGAAAAGACTAGCGGGAAAAGTGGAGATACGCAGTATTTT. Its translation is CASREKTSGKSGDTQYF.